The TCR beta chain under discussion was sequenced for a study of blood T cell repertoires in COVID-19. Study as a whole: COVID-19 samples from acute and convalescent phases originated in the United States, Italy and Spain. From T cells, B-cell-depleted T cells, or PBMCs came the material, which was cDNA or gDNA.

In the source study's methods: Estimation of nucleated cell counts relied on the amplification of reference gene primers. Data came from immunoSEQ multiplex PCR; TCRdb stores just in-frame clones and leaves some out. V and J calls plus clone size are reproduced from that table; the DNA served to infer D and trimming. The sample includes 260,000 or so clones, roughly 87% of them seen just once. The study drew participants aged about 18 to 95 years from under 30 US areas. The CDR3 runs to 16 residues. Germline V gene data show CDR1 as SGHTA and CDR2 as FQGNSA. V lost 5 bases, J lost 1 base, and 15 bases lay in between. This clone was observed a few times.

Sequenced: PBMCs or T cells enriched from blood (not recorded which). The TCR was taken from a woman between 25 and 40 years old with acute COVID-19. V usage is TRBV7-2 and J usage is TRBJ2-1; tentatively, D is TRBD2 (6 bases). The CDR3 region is CASSPQAGISYNEQFF. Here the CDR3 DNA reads TGTGCCAGCAGCCCTCAGGCGGGGATTTCCTACAATGAGCAGTTCTTC.